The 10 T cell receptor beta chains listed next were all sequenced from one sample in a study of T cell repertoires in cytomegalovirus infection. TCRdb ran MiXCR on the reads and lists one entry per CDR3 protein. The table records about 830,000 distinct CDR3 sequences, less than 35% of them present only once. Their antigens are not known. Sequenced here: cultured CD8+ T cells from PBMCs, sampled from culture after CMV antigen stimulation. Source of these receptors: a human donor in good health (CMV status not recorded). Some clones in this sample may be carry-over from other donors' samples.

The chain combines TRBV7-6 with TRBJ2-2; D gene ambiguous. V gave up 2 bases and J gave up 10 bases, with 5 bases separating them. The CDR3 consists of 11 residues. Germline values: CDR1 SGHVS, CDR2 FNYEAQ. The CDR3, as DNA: TGTGCCAGCAGCTTAAGTGTGGAGCTGTTTTTT. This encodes CASSLSVELFF.

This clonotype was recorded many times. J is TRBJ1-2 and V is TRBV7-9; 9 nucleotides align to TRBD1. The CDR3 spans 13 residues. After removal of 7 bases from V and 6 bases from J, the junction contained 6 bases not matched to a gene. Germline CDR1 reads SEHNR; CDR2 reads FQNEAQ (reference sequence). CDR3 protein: CASNLDRGNGYTF. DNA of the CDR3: TGTGCCAGCAACCTGGACAGGGGAAATGGCTACACCTTC.

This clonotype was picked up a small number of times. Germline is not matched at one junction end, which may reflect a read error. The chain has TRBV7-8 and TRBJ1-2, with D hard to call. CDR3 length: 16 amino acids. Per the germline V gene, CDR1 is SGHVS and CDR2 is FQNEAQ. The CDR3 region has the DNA TGTGCCAGCAGCTTAGGGGCAGGCTATTTTAACTATGGCTGCACCTTC. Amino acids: CASSLGAGYFNYGCTF.

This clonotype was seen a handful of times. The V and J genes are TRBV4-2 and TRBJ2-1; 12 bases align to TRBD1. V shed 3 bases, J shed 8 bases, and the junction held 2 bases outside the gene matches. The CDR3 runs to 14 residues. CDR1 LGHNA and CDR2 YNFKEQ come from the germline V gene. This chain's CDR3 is CASSQGTGGHEQFF. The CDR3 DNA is TGTGCCAGCAGCCAGGGGACAGGGGGCCATGAGCAGTTCTTC.

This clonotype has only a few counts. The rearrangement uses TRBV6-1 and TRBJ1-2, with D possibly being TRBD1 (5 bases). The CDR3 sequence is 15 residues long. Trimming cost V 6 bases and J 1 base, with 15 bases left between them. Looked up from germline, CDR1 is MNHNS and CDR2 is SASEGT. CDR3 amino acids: CASRGRQIDNYGYTF. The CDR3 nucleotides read TGTGCCAGCAGGGGTAGACAGATAGATAACTATGGCTACACCTTC.

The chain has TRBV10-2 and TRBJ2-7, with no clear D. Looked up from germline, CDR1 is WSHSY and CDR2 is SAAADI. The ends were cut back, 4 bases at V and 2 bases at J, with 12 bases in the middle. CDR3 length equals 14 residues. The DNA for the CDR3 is TGCGCCAGCAGTGTGGCGGAAGACCCCTACGAGCAGTACGTC. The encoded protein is CASSVAEDPYEQYV.

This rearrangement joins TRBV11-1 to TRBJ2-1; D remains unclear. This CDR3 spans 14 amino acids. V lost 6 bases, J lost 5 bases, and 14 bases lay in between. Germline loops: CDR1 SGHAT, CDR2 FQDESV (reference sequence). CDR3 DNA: TGTGCCAGCAGTTTACCCAACAGTCACAATGAGCAGTTCTTC. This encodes CASSLPNSHNEQFF.

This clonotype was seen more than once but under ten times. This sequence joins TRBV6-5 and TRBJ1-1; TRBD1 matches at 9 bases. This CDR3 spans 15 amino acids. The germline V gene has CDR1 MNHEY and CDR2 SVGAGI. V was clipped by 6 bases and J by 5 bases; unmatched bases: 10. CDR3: CASSTVQGARTEAFF. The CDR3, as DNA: TGTGCCAGCAGCACTGTACAGGGGGCAAGGACTGAAGCTTTCTTT.

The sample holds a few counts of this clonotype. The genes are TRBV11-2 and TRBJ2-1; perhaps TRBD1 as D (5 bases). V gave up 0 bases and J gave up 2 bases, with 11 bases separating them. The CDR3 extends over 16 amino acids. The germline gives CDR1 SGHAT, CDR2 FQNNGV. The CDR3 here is CASSLDHRSAYNEQFF. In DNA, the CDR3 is TGTGCCAGCAGCTTAGATCACAGGTCGGCCTACAATGAGCAGTTCTTC.

The CDR3 DNA reads TGTGCCAGCAGTGAAACGAGACAGGGAGTCAACTATGGCTACACCTTC. This translates into CASSETRQGVNYGYTF. V and J are TRBV6-1 and TRBJ1-2, with 7 bases identical to TRBD1. Trimming cost V 2 bases and J 2 bases; bases outside gene matches: 8. There are 16 residues in the CDR3. Germline V gene sequence: CDR1 MNHNS, CDR2 SASEGT.